Presented here are 19 T cell receptor beta chains from one specimen sequenced in a study of identical twins. TCRdb processed the 5' RACE reads anew with MiXCR; each CDR3 protein has one entry. Of approximately 680,000 distinct CDR3 sequences listed, roughly 6.6% are singletons. The same sample was also used in a study of yellow fever vaccine responses in identical twins.

Specimen: PBMCs. The receptors were gathered from a woman aged 18-29 years in good health.

The chain has TRBV11-2 and TRBJ2-7, with 7 nucleotides matching TRBD1. Germline V CDR1 and CDR2: SGHAT, FQNNGV. Germline trimming cut 5 bases from V and 4 bases from J; bases unmatched to any gene: 11. The CDR3 loop spans 15 amino acids. The CDR3 DNA follows: TGTGCCAGCAGCACCCGGGACAGCCTTGTTTACGAGCAGTACTTC. It encodes CASSTRDSLVYEQYF.

At least ten counts were recorded for this clonotype. The genes are TRBV11-2 and TRBJ2-1, with D perhaps assigned TRBD1 or TRBD2 (6 bases each). Trimming shortened V by 4 bases and J by 6 bases, and 28 bases separated the two germline ends. The CDR3 is 19 amino acids. Per germline, CDR1 SGHAT and CDR2 FQNNGV. The DNA of the CDR3 is TGTGCCAGCAGCTCCGACTCTAGGGGGGCTCTTGTGACCCCCAATGAGCAGTTCTTC. The encoded protein is CASSSDSRGALVTPNEQFF.

At least ten counts were recorded for this clonotype. The rearrangement joins TRBV3-1 to TRBJ2-5; D not certain. CDR1 and CDR2 from the germline V gene are LGHDT and YNNKEL (reference sequence). This CDR3 region has 13 residues. The V gene lost 1 base and the J gene lost 3 bases, with 6 bases spanning the gap. The CDR3 here is CASSQGGKETQYF. CDR3 DNA sequence: TGTGCCAGCAGCCAAGGAGGTAAAGAGACCCAGTACTTC.

CDR3 nucleotide sequence: TGTGCCAGCAAACTAGCGGGAGAACCCTACGAGCAGTACTTC. Translating gives CASKLAGEPYEQYF. The gene calls are TRBV6-1 and TRBJ2-7, with 11 bases fitting TRBD2. Unmatched junction bases numbered 4, after V lost 7 bases and J lost 2 bases. This CDR3 comprises 14 residues. Germline V lookup: CDR1 MNHNS, CDR2 SASEGT.

The sample holds a few counts of this clonotype. V gene TRBV3-1 combines with J gene TRBJ2-3; 7 bases are a match to TRBD1. Germline values: CDR1 LGHDT, CDR2 YNNKEL (reference sequence). This CDR3 contains 15 residues. The V segment lost 5 bases and the J segment 6 bases; nucleotides outside the gene matches: 11. The CDR3 here is CASSSPRTGADTQYF. CDR3 nucleotide sequence: TGTGCCAGCAGCTCCCCTAGAACAGGGGCCGATACGCAGTATTTT.

This sequence joins TRBV2 and TRBJ2-7; tentative D call: TRBD2 (6 bases). The CDR3 runs to 13 residues. Deletions cut 4 bases from V and 3 bases from J, with 10 bases between. Germline-derived CDR1 and CDR2 are SNHLY and FYNNEI. The CDR3 is CASSVWGLYEQYV. Here the CDR3 DNA reads TGTGCCAGCAGTGTTTGGGGACTCTACGAGCAGTACGTC.

There are a few counts of this clonotype. V gene TRBV11-2 combines with J gene TRBJ2-1, with 15 bases identical to TRBD2. J lost 5 bases, V lost 4 bases, and 12 bases had no gene match. CDR1 and CDR2 from the germline V gene are SGHAT and FQNNGV. The CDR3 runs to 19 residues. The CDR3 sequence is CASSSRGGTSGRSHNEQFF. For the CDR3, the DNA is TGTGCCAGCAGCTCCCGGGGGGGGACTAGCGGGAGGAGCCACAATGAGCAGTTCTTC.

This clonotype was seen at least ten times. This chain connects TRBV12-3 or TRBV12-4 to TRBJ2-2; the D is unclear. The CDR3 runs 13 residues. V lost 6 bases and J lost 2, with 7 bases in between. The CDR3 region has the DNA TGTGCCAGCAGGGAGACAAACACCGGGGAGCTGTTTTTT. Translating gives CASRETNTGELFF.

This clonotype has just a few counts. This chain uses TRBV6-1 with TRBJ1-2, with 7 positions matching TRBD1. The CDR3 loop spans 16 amino acids. The trim removed 0 bases at V and 8 bases at J, leaving 12 bases unmatched. Germline CDR1 reads MNHNS; CDR2 reads SASEGT. CDR3 nucleotides: TGTGCCAGCAGTGAAGCGTGGACAGGATCACCAGTAGGCTACACCTTC. Its translation is CASSEAWTGSPVGYTF.

This clonotype occurred a few times. The V gene is TRBV20-1, the J gene TRBJ2-6, with D tentatively TRBD1 or TRBD2 (5 bases each). Between the trimmed V and J ends, which lost 5 bases and 0 bases, there was a span of 14 bases. The CDR3 contains 16 residues. From germline, CDR1 is DFQATT and CDR2 SNEGSKA (reference sequence). The CDR3 reads CSAGGDPYSGANVLTF. For the CDR3, the DNA is TGCAGTGCTGGTGGGGACCCATACTCTGGGGCCAACGTCCTGACTTTC.

This clonotype appeared many times. The chain recombines TRBV15 with TRBJ2-1; D gene unclear. Germline-derived CDR1 and CDR2 are LNHNV and YYDKDF (reference sequence). Between the trimmed V and J ends, which lost 1 base and 7 bases, there was a span of 11 bases. CDR3 length: 14 amino acids. CDR3 bases: TGTGCCACCAGCAGAGGTGTAGGGTGGAATGAGCAGTTCTTC. Translation: CATSRGVGWNEQFF.

The table lists this clonotype with a few counts. The V call is TRBV3-1, the J call TRBJ1-5; 7 positions agree with TRBD1. Germline V CDR1 and CDR2: LGHDT, YNNKEL (reference sequence). The CDR3 is made up of 16 amino acids. After removal of 4 bases from V and 2 bases from J, the junction contained 8 bases not matched to a gene. CDR3 sequence (DNA): TGTGCCAGCAGCCCAGGGACTACAGGGGGCAATCAGCCCCAGCATTTT. Protein sequence: CASSPGTTGGNQPQHF.

This clonotype appeared many times. The chain has TRBV4-1 and TRBJ2-2; the D is unclear. Germline CDR1 and CDR2: MGHRA and YSYEKL. Trimming removed 2 bases from V and 5 bases from J, with 12 bases in between. This CDR3 is 15 amino acids long. CDR3 amino acids: CASSQTGRGTGELFF. The CDR3 region has the DNA TGCGCCAGCAGCCAAACCGGCCGTGGGACCGGGGAGCTGTTTTTT.

Many counts were recorded for this clonotype. The rearrangement uses TRBV2 and TRBJ2-7, with 11 nucleotides matching TRBD2. CDR3 size: 16 residues. With V trimmed by 6 bases and J by 0 bases, 7 bases remained unmatched. CDR1 is SNHLY, CDR2 FYNNEI, per germline. CDR3 loop: CASRDKTSGTSYEQYF. CDR3 nucleotide sequence: TGTGCCAGCAGGGATAAGACTAGCGGGACCTCCTACGAGCAGTACTTC.

The gene calls are TRBV24-1 and TRBJ2-5; 15 bases fit TRBD2. With 4 bases clipped from V and 5 bases from J, the junction kept 7 bases outside the gene matches. Per germline, CDR1 KGHDR and CDR2 SFDVKD. The CDR3 sequence is 17 residues long. This chain's CDR3 is CATSDRRTSGRGETQYF. As DNA, the CDR3 is TGTGCCACCAGTGACCGTAGGACTAGCGGGAGGGGTGAGACCCAGTACTTC.

The chain couples TRBV12-3 or TRBV12-4 to TRBJ1-5; no firm D call. V shed 6 bases and J shed 7 bases, with 16 bases lying between them. The CDR3 is 14 amino acids. The CDR3 nucleotides read TGTGCCAGCAGCTCCGGGCCCTCGGGGCAGCCCCAGCATTTT. As protein: CASSSGPSGQPQHF.

This clonotype has a handful of counts. The V and J genes are TRBV6-1 and TRBJ2-3; no firm D call. The CDR3 is 15 residues long. Germline lookup yields CDR1 MNHNS and CDR2 SASEGT. With 2 bases removed from V and 6 bases from J, the gap between germline ends came to 15 bases. The CDR3 DNA reads TGTGCCAGCAGTGAAATGCGGCCGGATAGGGATACGCAGTATTTT. Translating it yields CASSEMRPDRDTQYF.

This clonotype was seen ten or more times. This chain connects TRBV7-3 to TRBJ2-2, with D maybe TRBD1 (6 bases). V lost 2 bases and J lost 6, with 10 bases in between. The CDR3 consists of 14 residues. CDR1 is SGHTA, CDR2 FQGTGA, per germline. CDR3 sequence: CASSLPGDPGELFF. CDR3 bases: TGTGCCAGCAGCTTACCAGGGGACCCCGGGGAGCTGTTTTTT.

The rearrangement uses TRBV28 and TRBJ1-3; D might be TRBD1 (6 bases). V lost 2 bases, J lost 0 bases, and 14 bases lay in between. Germline CDR1 MDHEN, CDR2 SYDVKM. The CDR3 loop spans 17 amino acids. The CDR3 loop reads CASSLGGPGYSGNTIYF. Here the CDR3 DNA reads TGTGCCAGCAGTTTAGGGGGCCCAGGGTACTCTGGAAACACCATATATTTT.